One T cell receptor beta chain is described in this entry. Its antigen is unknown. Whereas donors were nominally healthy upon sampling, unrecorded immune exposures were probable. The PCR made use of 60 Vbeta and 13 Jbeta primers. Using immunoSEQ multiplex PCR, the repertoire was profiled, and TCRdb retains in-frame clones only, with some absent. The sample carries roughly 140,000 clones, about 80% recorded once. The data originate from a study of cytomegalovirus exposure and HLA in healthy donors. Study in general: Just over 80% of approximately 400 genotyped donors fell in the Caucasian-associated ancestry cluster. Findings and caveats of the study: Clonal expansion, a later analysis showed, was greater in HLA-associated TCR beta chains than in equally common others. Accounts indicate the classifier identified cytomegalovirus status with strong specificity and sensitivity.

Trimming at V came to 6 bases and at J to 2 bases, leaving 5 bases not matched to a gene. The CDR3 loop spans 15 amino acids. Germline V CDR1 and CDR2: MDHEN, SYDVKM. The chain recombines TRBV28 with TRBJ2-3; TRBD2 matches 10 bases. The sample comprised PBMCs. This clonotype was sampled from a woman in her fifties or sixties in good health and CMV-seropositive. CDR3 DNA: TGTGCCAGCAGCGAAGCGGGAGGGTTCACAGATACGCAGTATTTT. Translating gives CASSEAGGFTDTQYF.